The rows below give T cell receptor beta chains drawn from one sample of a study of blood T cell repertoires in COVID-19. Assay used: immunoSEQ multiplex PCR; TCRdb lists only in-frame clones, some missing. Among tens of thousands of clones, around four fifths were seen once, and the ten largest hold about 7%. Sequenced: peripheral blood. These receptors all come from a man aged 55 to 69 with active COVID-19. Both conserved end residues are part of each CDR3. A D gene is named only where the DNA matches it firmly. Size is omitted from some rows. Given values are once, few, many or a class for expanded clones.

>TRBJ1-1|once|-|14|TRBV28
TGTGCCAGCAGTTTACAGGGGTTGGGCACTGAAGCTTTCTTT
CASSLQGLGTEAFF
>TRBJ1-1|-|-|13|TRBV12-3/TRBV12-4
TGTGCCAGCAGGGGGCGTGGGGACACTGAAGCTTTCTTT
CASRGRGDTEAFF
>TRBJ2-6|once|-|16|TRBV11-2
TGTGCCAGCAGCCCAATGGGCATCTCTGGGGCCAACGTCCTGACTTTC
CASSPMGISGANVLTF
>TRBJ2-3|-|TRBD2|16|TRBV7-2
TGTGCCAGCAGCTCGACTAGCGGGGGGGCCAGGGATACGCAGTATTTT
CASSSTSGGARDTQYF
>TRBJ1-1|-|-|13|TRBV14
TGTGCCAGCACCGGACAGATGAACACTGAAGCTTTCTTT
CASTGQMNTEAFF
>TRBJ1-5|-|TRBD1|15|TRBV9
TGTGCCAGCAGCGTAGATGGGACAGGGTATCAGCCCCAGCATTTT
CASSVDGTGYQPQHF
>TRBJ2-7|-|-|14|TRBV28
TGTGCCAGCAGCCTAGACGTGCTCTCCTACGAGCAGTACTTC
CASSLDVLSYEQYF
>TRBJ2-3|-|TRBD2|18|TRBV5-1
TGCGCCAGCAGCTCCGGGACTAGCGGGGGGGCCTTCACAGATACGCAGTATTTT
CASSSGTSGGAFTDTQYF
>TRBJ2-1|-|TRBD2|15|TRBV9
TGTGCCAGCAGCGCTAGCGGGAGGGGTCCCAATGAGCAGTTCTTC
CASSASGRGPNEQFF
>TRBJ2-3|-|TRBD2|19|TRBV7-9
TGTGCCAGCAGCTCCGGGACTAGCGGGGGGTGGGATTTCACAGATACGCAGTATTTT
CASSSGTSGGWDFTDTQYF
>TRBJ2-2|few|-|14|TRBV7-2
TGTGCCAGCAGCTTAGCGCCGGGGGCCGGGGAGCTGTTTTTT
CASSLAPGAGELFF
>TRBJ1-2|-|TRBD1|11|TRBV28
TGTGCCAGCAGAGACAGGGGTGGCTACACCTTC
CASRDRGGYTF
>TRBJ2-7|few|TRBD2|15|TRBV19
TGTGCCAGTAGTCTATCTAGCGGGGGGATCTACGAGCAGTACTTC
CASSLSSGGIYEQYF
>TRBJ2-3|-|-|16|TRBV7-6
TGTGCCAGCAGCCCACCACGGGGTCCCGGTCCAGATACGCAGTATTTT
CASSPPRGPGPDTQYF
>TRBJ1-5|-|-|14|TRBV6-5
TGTGCCAGCAGTTTGGGGCCGATAAATCAGCCCCAGCATTTT
CASSLGPINQPQHF
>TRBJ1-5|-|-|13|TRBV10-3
TGTGCCTCGAACGGGGGGGCGAATCAGCCCCAGCATTTT
CASNGGANQPQHF
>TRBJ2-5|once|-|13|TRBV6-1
TGTGCCAGCAGGAGAGATCTACAAGAGACCCAGTACTTC
CASRRDLQETQYF
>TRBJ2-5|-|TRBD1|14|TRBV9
TGTGCCAGCAGCCCGAGACAGGGGTTAGAGACCCAGTACTTC
CASSPRQGLETQYF
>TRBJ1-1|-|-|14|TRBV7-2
TGTGCCAGCAGCTTAGATTCGGGGGGCACTGAAGCTTTCTTT
CASSLDSGGTEAFF
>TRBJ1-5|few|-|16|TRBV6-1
TGTGCCAGCAGTGGTGGGTCTAGGACAGATCATCAGCCCCAGCATTTT
CASSGGSRTDHQPQHF
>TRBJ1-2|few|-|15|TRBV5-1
TGCGCCAGCAGTTCCGGCCTCCGGGAGAACTATGGCTACACCTTC
CASSSGLRENYGYTF